Presented here are 8 T cell receptor beta chains from one specimen sequenced in a study of OX40 agonist ivuxolimab in advanced cancers. Profiling relied on immunoSEQ multiplex PCR, and the TCRdb table lists in-frame clones only, not all of them. The profile covers 65,000 to 85,000 clones, with roughly 91% appearing a single time and over 11% taken by the ten largest. Sequencing was performed on CD4+ or CD8+ T cells sorted from blood, taken in a trial of the OX40 agonist ivuxolimab. The receptors come from an adult with an advanced solid tumor such as melanoma, head and neck, liver or kidney cancer.

The gene calls are TRBV5-4 and TRBJ2-7; 12 nucleotides align to TRBD1. Germline V gene lookup returns CDR1 SGHNT and CDR2 YYREEE (reference sequence). The CDR3 runs 15 residues. Unmatched junction bases numbered 1, after V lost 3 bases and J lost 0 bases. CDR3 in DNA: TGTGCCAGCAGCTCGGGACAGGGGGCCTCCTACGAGCAGTACTTC. This translates into CASSSGQGASYEQYF.

The table lists this clone with a few counts. Written as DNA, the CDR3 is TGTGCCAGCACTCAGCTACTCACCACTGAAGCTTTCTTT. Translated, it gives CASTQLLTTEAFF. The rearrangement uses TRBV5-5 and TRBJ1-1; D is undetermined. Germline V gene lookup returns CDR1 SGHKS and CDR2 YYEKEE (reference sequence). The CDR3 runs 13 residues. V dropped 6 bases and J dropped 4 bases, with 13 bases sitting between them.

The rearrangement uses TRBV11-2 and TRBJ2-1, with D hard to call. Germline CDR1 is SGHAT and CDR2 is FQNNGV. With 6 bases removed from V and 7 bases from J, the gap between germline ends came to 7 bases. The CDR3 runs to 11 residues. CDR3 sequence reads: CASRRPNEQFF. The CDR3, as DNA: TGTGCCAGCAGACGACCGAATGAGCAGTTCTTC.

V is TRBV28 and J is TRBJ1-2; D might be TRBD1 (5 bases). Between the trimmed V and J ends, which lost 5 bases and 8 bases, there was a span of 18 bases. The CDR3 has 14 amino acids. CDR1 is MDHEN and CDR2 is SYDVKM in the germline V gene. Here the CDR3 reads CASSKIGTVRGYTF. In nucleotides, the CDR3 is TGTGCCAGCAGTAAAATCGGGACGGTGAGGGGCTACACCTTC.

The chain employs TRBV12-5 and TRBJ2-3; D not resolved. Trimming stripped 3 bases from V and 2 bases from J, with 0 bases between. This CDR3 has 11 amino acids. Germline CDR1 reads LGHNT; CDR2 reads FRNRAP. The DNA of the CDR3 is TGTGCTAGTGGTTTCACAGATACGCAGTATTTT. Encoded protein: CASGFTDTQYF.

The J gene is TRBJ1-3, the V gene TRBV5-6; D possibly corresponds to TRBD1 (6 bases). Trimming took off 5 bases at V and 5 bases at J, with 14 bases between the two ends. This CDR3 comprises 14 residues. The V gene's germline CDR1 is SGHDT and CDR2 YYEEEE. The CDR3 bases are TGTGCCAGCAGTTCCCCACAGGGTCGAAACACCATATATTTT. Its translation is CASSSPQGRNTIYF.

CDR3 sequence (DNA): TGTGCCAGCAGTTTCCTAGGGACTAGGATCACCGGGGAGCTGTTTTTT. Protein sequence: CASSFLGTRITGELFF. The V call is TRBV27, the J call TRBJ2-2; 8 bases are a match to TRBD2. V gave up 3 bases and J gave up 4 bases; unmatched junction bases: 7. Germline lookup yields CDR1 MNHEY and CDR2 SMNVEV (reference sequence). CDR3 length: 16 amino acids.

In regard to this clone: The same CDR3 arises from other DNA sequences in this sample as well. The V call is TRBV7-9, the J call TRBJ2-7; D remains ambiguous. Germline V lookup: CDR1 SEHNR, CDR2 FQNEAQ (reference sequence). V lost 1 base to trimming and J lost 3 bases, with 4 bases between them. This CDR3 has 12 amino acids. The CDR3 DNA follows: TGTGCCAGCAGCTTAGAGGTCTACGAGCAGTACTTC. Translated, it gives CASSLEVYEQYF.